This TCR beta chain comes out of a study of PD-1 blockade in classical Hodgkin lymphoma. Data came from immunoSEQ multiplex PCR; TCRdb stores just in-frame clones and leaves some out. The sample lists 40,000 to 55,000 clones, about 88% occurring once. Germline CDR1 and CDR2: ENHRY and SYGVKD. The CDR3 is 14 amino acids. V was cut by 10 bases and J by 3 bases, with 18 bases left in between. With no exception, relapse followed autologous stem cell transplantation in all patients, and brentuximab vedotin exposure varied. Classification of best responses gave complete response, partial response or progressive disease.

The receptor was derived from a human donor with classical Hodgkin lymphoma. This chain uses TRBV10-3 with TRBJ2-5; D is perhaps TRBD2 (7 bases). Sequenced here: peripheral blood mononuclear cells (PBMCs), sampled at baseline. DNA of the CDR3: TGTGCCACCTCAAGGGGGGGAGGCAAAGAGACCCAGTACTTC. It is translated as CATSRGGGKETQYF.